The 25 T cell receptor beta chains below were found in one sample sequenced in a study of T cells after yellow fever vaccination. TCRdb re-called the 5' RACE reads through MiXCR, storing one row per CDR3 protein. The profile shows approximately 96,000 distinct CDR3 sequences, more than 7.5% of them singletons. Specimen: CD8+ T cells not binding an NS4B(214-222) dextramer, sorted from PBMCs, collected roughly 14 days after the first yellow fever vaccination. These TCRs come from a man aged 18 to 30 who received the YFV17D yellow fever vaccine.

This clonotype has just one count. One junction end disagrees with the germline gene, perhaps due to a read error. The chain couples TRBV9 to TRBJ2-5, with 7 bases matching TRBD2. CDR3 length equals 15 residues. Germline CDR1 and CDR2: SGDLS and YYNGEE. The CDR3 protein is CASRVVSGGQETQYF. The CDR3 region has the DNA TGTGCCAGCAGAGTAGTATCGGGGGGCCAAGAGACCCAGTACTTC.

There are many counts of this clonotype. The V and J genes are TRBV10-3 and TRBJ2-5; 7 bases are shared with TRBD2. With 6 bases clipped from V and 2 bases from J, the junction kept 9 bases outside the gene matches. The CDR3 is 15 residues long. CDR1 and CDR2 (germline): ENHRY, SYGVKD. CDR3 amino acids: CAISRSERGQETQYF. As DNA, the CDR3 is TGTGCCATCAGCCGGAGCGAGCGGGGACAAGAGACCCAGTACTTC.

This clonotype was counted between two and nine times. V is TRBV10-3 and J is TRBJ1-3; tentatively, D is TRBD1 (6 bases). The CDR3 spans 15 residues. The V end was cut by 4 bases, the J end by 0 bases, with 10 bases between. Per the germline V gene, CDR1 is ENHRY and CDR2 is SYGVKD. The CDR3 sequence: CAISGGRISGNTIYF. CDR3 DNA: TGTGCCATCAGTGGGGGGCGAATCTCTGGAAACACCATATATTTT.

In this sample, this clonotype turned up a few times. The V gene is TRBV6-5, the J gene TRBJ2-7; tentatively, D is TRBD2 (7 bases). CDR3 size: 14 residues. Germline CDR1 reads MNHEY; CDR2 reads SVGAGI. The V gene lost 0 bases and the J gene lost 2 bases, with 8 bases spanning the gap. CDR3 sequence: CASSYSGGPYEQYF. As DNA, the CDR3 is TGTGCCAGCAGTTACTCGGGGGGGCCCTACGAGCAGTACTTC.

V is TRBV7-9 and J is TRBJ2-2, with D possibly TRBD1 on 5 matching bases. The CDR3 covers 14 residues. Per germline, CDR1 SEHNR and CDR2 FQNEAQ (reference sequence). The ends were cut back, 7 bases at V and 2 bases at J, with 11 bases in the middle. For the CDR3, the DNA is TGTGCCAGCACGAAGCAGGGAAACACCGGGGAGCTGTTTTTT. This codes for CASTKQGNTGELFF.

V gene TRBV11-2 combines with J gene TRBJ2-5, with D tentatively TRBD2 (6 bases). Germline V lookup: CDR1 SGHAT, CDR2 FQNNGV. The CDR3 length is 11 residues. Trimming removed 10 bases at V and 5 bases at J, with 11 bases between. The DNA of the CDR3 is TGTGCCATCCGGAGGGGCGAGACCCAGTACTTC. Translated: CAIRRGETQYF.

The genes are TRBV7-2 and TRBJ1-2, with TRBD1 as a possible D gene (5 bases). V gave up 4 bases and J gave up 6 bases, with 15 bases separating them. Germline V lookup: CDR1 SGHTA, CDR2 FQGNSA. This CDR3 spans 14 amino acids. CDR3 loop: CASSSRSRDDGYTF. The CDR3 DNA reads as TGTGCCAGCAGCTCACGGAGCAGGGATGATGGCTACACCTTC.

This clonotype was picked up many times. The V and J genes are TRBV15 and TRBJ2-1, with a possible D match to TRBD1 (6 bases). The CDR3 sequence is 14 residues long. V was pared by 3 bases and J by 8 bases, with 14 bases between. The germline gives CDR1 LNHNV, CDR2 YYDKDF (reference sequence). The CDR3: CATSSPLGAHEQFF. The CDR3 nucleotides read TGTGCCACCAGCAGCCCCTTGGGGGCCCATGAGCAGTTCTTC.

This chain joins TRBV7-2 and TRBJ1-3; 9 nucleotides match TRBD1. Trimming at V came to 5 bases and at J to 4 bases, leaving 9 bases not matched to a gene. The CDR3 totals 16 residues. Germline CDR1 reads SGHTA; CDR2 reads FQGNSA. The CDR3, as DNA: TGTGCCAGCAGCACCCGCCGAGGACAGGGGGGAAACACCATATATTTT. Its protein product is CASSTRRGQGGNTIYF.

Only a few counts were recorded for this clonotype. V and J are TRBV9 and TRBJ2-1, with 7 bases identical to TRBD1. The CDR3 length is 15 residues. Unmatched junction bases numbered 5, after V lost 3 bases and J lost 2 bases. Germline V lookup: CDR1 SGDLS, CDR2 YYNGEE. In nucleotides, the CDR3 is TGTGCCAGCAGCGCGGGGACAGAGGCCTACAATGAGCAGTTCTTC. It is translated as CASSAGTEAYNEQFF.

In its sample, this clonotype was seen many times. This chain connects TRBV7-8 to TRBJ2-2, with 7 bases aligning to TRBD1. Losses at the gene ends were 0 bases for V and 3 bases for J; bases not matched to a gene: 4. CDR1 and CDR2 from the germline V gene are SGHVS and FQNEAQ. The CDR3 loop spans 16 amino acids. DNA of the CDR3: TGTGCCAGCAGCTTAGCGACAGGGTCATACACCGGGGAGCTGTTTTTT. Translation gives CASSLATGSYTGELFF.

The V call is TRBV12-3 or TRBV12-4, the J call TRBJ2-4; the D gene could be TRBD1 or TRBD2 (5 bases each). The CDR3 runs 14 residues. The germline V and J ends were trimmed by 1 base and 4 bases, with 8 bases remaining between them. The CDR3 region is CASSLGGGKNIQYF. CDR3 in DNA: TGTGCCAGCAGTTTAGGTGGGGGTAAAAACATTCAGTACTTC.

This clonotype was seen more than once but under ten times. CDR3 coding DNA: TGCGCCAGCAGCCAAGCCTCCGGGACAGGGACCCATGGCTACACCTTC. Its translation: CASSQASGTGTHGYTF. J is TRBJ1-2 and V is TRBV4-1; the match to TRBD1 covers 9 bases. Trimming took 1 base from V and 6 from J; bases not matched to a gene: 9. Per the germline V gene, CDR1 is MGHRA and CDR2 is YSYEKL. CDR3 length: 16 amino acids.

V gene TRBV29-1 combines with J gene TRBJ2-7, with 9 bases aligning to TRBD1. The V segment lost 3 bases and the J segment 6 bases; nucleotides outside the gene matches: 3. The CDR3 consists of 12 residues. In germline, CDR1 is SQVTM, CDR2 ANQGSEA. CDR3 sequence: CSVEGQGREQYF. In nucleotides, the CDR3 is TGCAGCGTTGAGGGACAGGGACGCGAGCAGTACTTC.

At least ten counts were recorded for this clonotype. The CDR3 DNA follows: TGTGCCAGCAGCTTGGCGAACACTGAAGCTTTCTTT. Translating it yields CASSLANTEAFF. The rearrangement joins TRBV5-4 to TRBJ1-1; D gene unclear. V was cut by 0 bases and J by 1 base, with 1 base left in between. The CDR3 totals 12 residues. Germline V CDR1 and CDR2: SGHNT, YYREEE (reference sequence). The full variable domain, rest sourced from reference TRBV5-4 and TRBJ1-1, is ETGVTQSPTHLIKTRGQQVTLRCSSQSGHNTVSWYQQALGQGPQFIFQYYREEENGRGNFPPRFSGLQFPNYSSELNVNALELDDSALYLCASSLANTEAFFGQGTRLTVV.

The V call is TRBV29-1, the J call TRBJ1-1, with D unresolved. With 5 bases removed from V and 1 base from J, the gap between germline ends came to 11 bases. CDR1 and CDR2 from the germline V gene are SQVTM and ANQGSEA. The CDR3 contains 13 residues. The DNA of the CDR3 is TGCAGCGTTTTTGGACTCACGAACACTGAAGCTTTCTTT. Amino acid sequence: CSVFGLTNTEAFF.

A word on this clonotype: This may be a read error: a much more frequent sequence differs by one nucleotide. This chain links TRBV7-9 with TRBJ1-6; D is ambiguous. V was trimmed by 0 bases and J by 11 bases, leaving 20 bases between them. The CDR3 covers 17 residues. CDR1 and CDR2 from the germline V gene are SEHNR and FQNEAQ (reference sequence). In DNA, the CDR3 is TGTGCCAGCAGCTTAGCTGGTGTCGGGAGGGTGGATACACCCCTCCACTTT. Residues: CASSLAGVGRVDTPLHF.

This clonotype has only a few counts. The chain is built from TRBV19 and TRBJ2-1, with D unresolved. CDR1 and CDR2 (germline): LNHDA, SQIVND (reference sequence). With 5 bases removed from V and 3 bases from J, the gap between germline ends came to 11 bases. The CDR3 runs to 14 residues. CDR3 sequence: CASSGGPLYNEQFF. The CDR3 bases are TGTGCCAGTAGTGGTGGTCCCCTCTACAATGAGCAGTTCTTC.

Ten or more counts support this clonotype. This chain joins TRBV12-3 or TRBV12-4 and TRBJ2-1; no clear D. This CDR3 comprises 11 residues. V was cut by 3 bases and J by 10 bases, with 7 bases left in between. CDR3 amino acids: CASSFPGEQFF. CDR3 in DNA: TGTGCCAGCAGTTTCCCCGGGGAGCAGTTCTTC.

V is TRBV7-2 and J is TRBJ2-7; D not resolved. V was cut by 7 bases and J by 7 bases, with 17 bases left in between. The CDR3 contains 13 residues. The germline V gene encodes CDR1 SGHTA and CDR2 FQGNSA. CDR3 bases: TGTGCCAGCATGAATCCCACGTCTGGAGAGCAGTACTTC. Translation: CASMNPTSGEQYF.

This clonotype was detected a few times. Here the CDR3 reads CASSEYITLGVRILATQYF. The CDR3 DNA is TGTGCCAGCAGTGAATACATCACCCTAGGGGTTCGTATTTTGGCGACCCAGTACTTC. The chain employs TRBV2 and TRBJ2-5, with D maybe TRBD1 (5 bases). The germline gives CDR1 SNHLY, CDR2 FYNNEI. The CDR3 extends over 19 amino acids. V was trimmed by 2 bases and J by 7 bases, leaving 29 bases between them.

Only a few counts were recorded for this clonotype. The rearrangement links TRBV5-4 to TRBJ1-1, with D uncertain. CDR3 length equals 12 residues. V lost 2 bases and J 8 bases, leaving 10 bases between the germline ends. Germline values: CDR1 SGHNT, CDR2 YYREEE (reference sequence). CDR3 coding DNA: TGTGCCAGCAGCTTAATCACTGAAGAAGCTTTCTTT. Translated, it gives CASSLITEEAFF.

The J gene is TRBJ1-2, the V gene TRBV3-1; D remains ambiguous. This CDR3 spans 13 amino acids. Germline V lookup: CDR1 LGHDT, CDR2 YNNKEL (reference sequence). Trimming pared 3 bases from V and 1 base from J, leaving 6 bases between. This chain's CDR3 is CASSHGFNYGYTF. CDR3 coding DNA: TGTGCCAGCAGCCACGGATTTAACTATGGCTACACCTTC.

The V call is TRBV5-4, the J call TRBJ1-2; 9 bases agree with TRBD1. The CDR3 is 13 residues long. Losses at the gene ends were 2 bases for V and 7 bases for J; bases not matched to a gene: 3. The germline CDR1 and CDR2 sequences are SGHNT and YYREEE (reference sequence). The CDR3 coding sequence is TGTGCCAGCAGCTTCACAGGGGGCTCTGGCTACACCTTC. This encodes CASSFTGGSGYTF.

The table lists this clonotype with many counts. J is TRBJ2-7 and V is TRBV12-3 or TRBV12-4; tentative D call: TRBD2 (5 bases). V dropped 5 bases and J dropped 3 bases, with 14 bases sitting between them. CDR3 length equals 14 residues. The CDR3 sequence is CASSPLGRYYEQYF. In nucleotides, the CDR3 is TGTGCCAGCAGTCCCCTTGGGAGATACTACGAGCAGTACTTC.